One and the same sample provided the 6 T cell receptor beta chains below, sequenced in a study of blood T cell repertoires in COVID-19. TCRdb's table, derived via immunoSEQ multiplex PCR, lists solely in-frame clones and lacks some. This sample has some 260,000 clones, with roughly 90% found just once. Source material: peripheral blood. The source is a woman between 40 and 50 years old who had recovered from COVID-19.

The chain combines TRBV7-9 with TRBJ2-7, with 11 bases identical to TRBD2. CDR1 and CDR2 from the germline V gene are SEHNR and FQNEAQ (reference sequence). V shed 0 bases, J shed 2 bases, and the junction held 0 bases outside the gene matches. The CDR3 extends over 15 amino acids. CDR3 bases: TGTGCCAGCAGCTTAGCGACTAGCGGGGCCTACGAGCAGTACTTC. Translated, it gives CASSLATSGAYEQYF.

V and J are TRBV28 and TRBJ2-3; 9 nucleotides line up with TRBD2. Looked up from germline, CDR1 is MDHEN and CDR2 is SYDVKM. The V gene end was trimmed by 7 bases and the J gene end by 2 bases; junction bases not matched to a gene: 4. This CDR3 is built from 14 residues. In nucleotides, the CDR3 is TGTGCCAGCAACCTAGCGGGGCCCACAGATACGCAGTATTTT. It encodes CASNLAGPTDTQYF.

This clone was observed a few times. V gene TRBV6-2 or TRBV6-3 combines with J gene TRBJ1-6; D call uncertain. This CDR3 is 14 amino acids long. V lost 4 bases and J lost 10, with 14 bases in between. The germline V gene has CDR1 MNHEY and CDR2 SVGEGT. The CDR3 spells CASSWSGNRSPLHF. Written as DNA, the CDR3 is TGTGCCAGCAGTTGGTCGGGGAATCGGTCACCCCTCCACTTT.

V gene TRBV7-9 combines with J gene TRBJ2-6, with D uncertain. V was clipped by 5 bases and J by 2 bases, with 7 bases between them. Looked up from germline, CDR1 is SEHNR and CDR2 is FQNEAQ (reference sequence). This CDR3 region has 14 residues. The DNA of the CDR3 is TGTGCCAGCAGCCCCTCCCCTGGGGCCAACGTCCTGACTTTC. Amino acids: CASSPSPGANVLTF.

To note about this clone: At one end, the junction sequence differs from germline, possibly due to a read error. CDR3 loop: CASSPQRDSGNTIYF. Written as DNA, the CDR3 is TGTGCCAGCTCCCCACAGCGAGACTCTGGAAACACCATATATTTT. This sequence joins TRBV18 and TRBJ1-3, with D unclear. This CDR3 contains 15 residues. Germline values: CDR1 KGHSH, CDR2 LQKENI.

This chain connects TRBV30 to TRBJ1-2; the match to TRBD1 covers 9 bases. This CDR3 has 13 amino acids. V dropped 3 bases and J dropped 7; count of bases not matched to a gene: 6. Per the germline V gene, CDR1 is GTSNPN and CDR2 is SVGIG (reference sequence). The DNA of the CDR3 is TGTGCCTGGAGGCCGGGACAGGGAAGTGGCTACACCTTC. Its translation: CAWRPGQGSGYTF.